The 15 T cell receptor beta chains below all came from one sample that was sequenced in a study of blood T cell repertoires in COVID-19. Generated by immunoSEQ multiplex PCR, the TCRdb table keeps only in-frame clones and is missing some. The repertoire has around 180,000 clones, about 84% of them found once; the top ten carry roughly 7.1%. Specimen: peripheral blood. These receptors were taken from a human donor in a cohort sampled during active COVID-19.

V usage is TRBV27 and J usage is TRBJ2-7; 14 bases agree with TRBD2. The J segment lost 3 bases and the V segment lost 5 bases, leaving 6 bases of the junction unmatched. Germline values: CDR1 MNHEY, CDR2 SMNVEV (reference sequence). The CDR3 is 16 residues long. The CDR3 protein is CASSRTSGGTLYEQYF. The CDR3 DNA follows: TGTGCCAGCAGTCGGACTAGCGGGGGGACTCTCTACGAGCAGTACTTC.

As DNA, the CDR3 is TGTGCTAGTGGTCTGGGACTAGCGGGAATCGGGGAGCTGTTTTTT. Translated, it gives CASGLGLAGIGELFF. The rearrangement joins TRBV12-5 to TRBJ2-2; 13 nucleotides agree with TRBD2. The CDR3 is 15 residues long. Germline CDR1 is LGHNT and CDR2 is FRNRAP. V shed 5 bases and J 7 bases; nucleotides not matched to a gene: 4.

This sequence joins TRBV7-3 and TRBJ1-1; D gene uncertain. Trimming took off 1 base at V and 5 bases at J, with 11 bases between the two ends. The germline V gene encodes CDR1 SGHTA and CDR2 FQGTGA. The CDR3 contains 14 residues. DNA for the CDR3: TGTGCCAGCAGCTTAAACCCGGGTGGGACTGAAGCTTTCTTT. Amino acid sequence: CASSLNPGGTEAFF. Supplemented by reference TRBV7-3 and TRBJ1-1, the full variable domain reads GAGVSQTPSNKVTEKGKYVELRCDPISGHTALYWYRQSLGQGPEFLIYFQGTGAADDSGLPNDRFFAVRPEGSVSTLKIQRTERGDSAVYLCASSLNPGGTEAFFGQGTRLTVV.

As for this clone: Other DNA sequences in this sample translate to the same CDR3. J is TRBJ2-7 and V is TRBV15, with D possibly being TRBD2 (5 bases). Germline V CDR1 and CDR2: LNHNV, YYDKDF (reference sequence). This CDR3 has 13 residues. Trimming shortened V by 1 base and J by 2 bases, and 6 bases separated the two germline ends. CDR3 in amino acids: CATSRAGTYEQYF. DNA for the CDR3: TGTGCCACCAGCAGAGCGGGGACCTACGAGCAGTACTTC.

CDR3 sequence: CASSEEGFPLNEQFF. The CDR3 DNA reads as TGTGCCAGCAGCGAGGAGGGTTTTCCTTTAAATGAGCAGTTCTTC. The V call is TRBV7-6, the J call TRBJ2-1, with D tentatively TRBD2 (6 bases). This CDR3 has 15 residues. V lost 5 bases and J 7 bases, leaving 18 bases between the germline ends. Per the germline V gene, CDR1 is SGHVS and CDR2 is FNYEAQ. Filled out from reference TRBV7-6 and TRBJ2-1, the complete variable domain reads GAGVSQSPRYKVTKRGQDVALRCDPISGHVSLYWYRQALGQGPEFLTYFNYEAQQDKSGLPNDRFSAERPEGSISTLTIQRTEQRDSAMYRCASSEEGFPLNEQFFGPGTRLTVL.

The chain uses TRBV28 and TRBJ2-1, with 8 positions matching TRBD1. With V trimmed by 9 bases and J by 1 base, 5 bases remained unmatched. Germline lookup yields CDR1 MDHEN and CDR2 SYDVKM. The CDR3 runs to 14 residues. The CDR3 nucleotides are TGTGCCAGTTCTCAGGGGGCTTCCTACAATGAGCAGTTCTTC. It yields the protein CASSQGASYNEQFF.

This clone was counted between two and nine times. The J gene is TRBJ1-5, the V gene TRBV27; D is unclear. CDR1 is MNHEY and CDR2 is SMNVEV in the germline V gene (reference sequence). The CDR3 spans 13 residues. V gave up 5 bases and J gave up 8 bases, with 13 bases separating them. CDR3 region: CASSTDSREPQHF. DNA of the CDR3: TGTGCCAGCAGTACCGATAGTAGAGAGCCCCAGCATTTT.

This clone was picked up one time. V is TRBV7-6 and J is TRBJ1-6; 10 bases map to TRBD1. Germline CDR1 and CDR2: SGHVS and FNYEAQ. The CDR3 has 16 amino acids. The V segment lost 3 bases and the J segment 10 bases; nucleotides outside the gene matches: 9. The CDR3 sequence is CASSFGTGESYSPLHF. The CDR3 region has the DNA TGTGCCAGCAGCTTCGGGACAGGGGAGAGTTACTCACCCCTCCACTTT. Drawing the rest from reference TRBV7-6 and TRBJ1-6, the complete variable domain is GAGVSQSPRYKVTKRGQDVALRCDPISGHVSLYWYRQALGQGPEFLTYFNYEAQQDKSGLPNDRFSAERPEGSISTLTIQRTEQRDSAMYRCASSFGTGESYSPLHFGNGTRLTVT.

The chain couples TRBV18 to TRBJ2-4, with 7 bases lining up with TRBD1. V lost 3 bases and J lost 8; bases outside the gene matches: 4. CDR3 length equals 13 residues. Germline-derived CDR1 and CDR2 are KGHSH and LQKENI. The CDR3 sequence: CASSPLDRDIQYF. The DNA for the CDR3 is TGTGCCAGCTCACCCCTTGACAGGGACATTCAGTACTTC.

The CDR3 sequence: CSGSPGQGETQYF. CDR3 nucleotides: TGCAGCGGGTCCCCGGGACAGGGCGAGACCCAGTACTTC. J is TRBJ2-5 and V is TRBV29-1, with TRBD1 matching over 9 bases. CDR1 SQVTM and CDR2 ANQGSEA come from the germline V gene. V lost 7 bases, J lost 5 bases, and 8 bases stayed unmatched. CDR3 length: 13 amino acids.

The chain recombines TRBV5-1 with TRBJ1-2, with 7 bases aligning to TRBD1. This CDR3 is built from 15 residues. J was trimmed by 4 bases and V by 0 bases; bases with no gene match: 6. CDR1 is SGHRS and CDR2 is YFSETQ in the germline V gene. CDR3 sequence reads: CASSLAVQGSYGYTF. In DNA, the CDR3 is TGCGCCAGCAGCTTGGCGGTACAGGGGAGCTATGGCTACACCTTC.

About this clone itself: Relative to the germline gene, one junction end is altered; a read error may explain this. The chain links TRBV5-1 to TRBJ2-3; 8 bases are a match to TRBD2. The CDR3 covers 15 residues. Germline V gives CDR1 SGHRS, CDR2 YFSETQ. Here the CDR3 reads CASRLGLGITDTQYF. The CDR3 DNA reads TGCGCCAGCCGCTTGGGACTAGGGATCACAGATACGCAGTATTTT.

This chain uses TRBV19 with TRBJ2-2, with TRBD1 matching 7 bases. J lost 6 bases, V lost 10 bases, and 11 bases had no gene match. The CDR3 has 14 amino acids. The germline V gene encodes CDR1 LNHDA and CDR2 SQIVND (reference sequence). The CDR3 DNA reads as TGTGCCACCCTTTCCCAGGGGGTTGCCGGGGAGCTGTTTTTT. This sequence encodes CATLSQGVAGELFF.

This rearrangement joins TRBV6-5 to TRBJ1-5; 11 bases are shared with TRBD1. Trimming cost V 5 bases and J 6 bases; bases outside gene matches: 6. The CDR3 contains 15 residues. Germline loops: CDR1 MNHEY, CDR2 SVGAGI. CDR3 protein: CASSPDRGLSQPQHF. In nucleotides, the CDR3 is TGTGCCAGCAGTCCGGACAGGGGGCTAAGTCAGCCCCAGCATTTT.

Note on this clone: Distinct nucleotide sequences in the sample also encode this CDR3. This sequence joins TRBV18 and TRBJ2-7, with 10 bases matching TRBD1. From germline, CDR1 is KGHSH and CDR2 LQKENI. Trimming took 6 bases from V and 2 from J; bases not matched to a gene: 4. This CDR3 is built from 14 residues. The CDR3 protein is CASSPGQGAYEQYF. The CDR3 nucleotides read TGTGCCAGCTCGCCCGGACAGGGGGCCTACGAGCAGTACTTC.